The 21 T cell receptor beta chains presented below share a single source sample, sequenced in a study of blood T cell repertoires in COVID-19. The method was immunoSEQ multiplex PCR; TCRdb's version includes in-frame clones alone and lacks a portion of them. The sample comprises 80,000 or so clones, approximately 86% of which are singletons, and around 2% rests with the top ten. Sequencing was carried out using peripheral blood. These receptors came from a woman aged 60-75 years with acute or convalescent COVID-19.

The chain is built from TRBV7-6 and TRBJ2-1; the match to TRBD1 covers 12 bases. CDR1 is SGHVS, CDR2 FNYEAQ, per germline. The trim removed 1 base at V and 9 bases at J, leaving 4 bases unmatched. This CDR3 comprises 15 residues. In DNA, the CDR3 is TGTGCCAGCAGCTTAGTAGGGACAGGGGGCCGTGAGCAGTTCTTC. Translation: CASSLVGTGGREQFF.

This clone was observed once. The chain uses TRBV7-2 and TRBJ1-2, with 10 positions matching TRBD1. This CDR3 has 13 amino acids. CDR1 and CDR2 from the germline V gene are SGHTA and FQGNSA. The V segment lost 5 bases and the J segment 7 bases; nucleotides outside the gene matches: 4. In DNA form, the CDR3 reads TGTGCCAGCAGCCAGACAGGGGGCATTGGCTACACCTTC. It codes for CASSQTGGIGYTF.

This clone was counted a few times. The chain combines TRBV9 with TRBJ2-7, with 10 bases that match TRBD1. Germline CDR1 reads SGDLS; CDR2 reads YYNGEE. J gave up 3 bases and V 0 bases, and 3 bases lay outside the gene matches. This CDR3 spans 15 amino acids. CDR3 sequence reads: CASSVGGQGNYEQYF. The CDR3 nucleotides read TGTGCCAGCAGCGTAGGGGGACAGGGGAACTACGAGCAGTACTTC.

The V gene is TRBV30, the J gene TRBJ1-3, with D perhaps TRBD1 (6 bases). V gave up 2 bases and J gave up 0 bases, with 17 bases separating them. The CDR3 spans 17 residues. The germline gives CDR1 GTSNPN, CDR2 SVGIG (reference sequence). CDR3 bases: TGTGCCTGGAGTTTACCGGGACACGAGAGCTCTGGAAACACCATATATTTT. Encoded protein: CAWSLPGHESSGNTIYF.

The chain carries TRBV2 and TRBJ1-2; no definite D call. V was trimmed by 5 bases and J by 3 bases, leaving 4 bases between them. This CDR3 is 11 amino acids long. Looked up from germline, CDR1 is SNHLY and CDR2 is FYNNEI. In DNA, the CDR3 is TGTGCCAGCAGTCCATACTATGGCTACACCTTC. It translates to CASSPYYGYTF.

As to this clone: The junction differs from germline at one of its ends, possibly a read error. The chain recombines TRBV25-1 with TRBJ1-1; 7 bases match TRBD1. CDR1 MGHDK and CDR2 SYGVNS come from the germline V gene. The CDR3 has 12 amino acids. The CDR3 loop reads CASSERTGGIRF. The CDR3 DNA follows: TGTGCCAGCAGTGAGAGGACAGGCGGAATCCGATTT.

The chain is built from TRBV27 and TRBJ1-1; D gene ambiguous. Germline V gene sequence: CDR1 MNHEY, CDR2 SMNVEV (reference sequence). CDR3 length: 14 residues. Trimming stripped 3 bases from V and 0 bases from J, with 8 bases between. CDR3 residues: CASSLSRVNTEAFF. The CDR3 nucleotides read TGTGCCAGCAGTTTGTCGCGGGTGAACACTGAAGCTTTCTTT.

The V call is TRBV7-2, the J call TRBJ1-1, with 8 bases that match TRBD1. The CDR3 sequence is 14 residues long. CDR1 and CDR2 from the germline V gene are SGHTA and FQGNSA. V shed 10 bases, J shed 4 bases, and the junction held 11 bases outside the gene matches. The CDR3 sequence is CATKRTGQGTEAFF. The CDR3 coding sequence is TGTGCCACCAAGAGGACAGGGCAGGGCACTGAAGCTTTCTTT. Complete variable domain (other parts from reference TRBV7-2 and TRBJ1-1): GAGVSQSPSNKVTEKGKDVELRCDPISGHTALYWYRQSLGQGLEFLIYFQGNSAPDKSGLPSDRFSAERTGGSVSTLTIQRTQQEDSAVYLCATKRTGQGTEAFFGQGTRLTVV.

The rearrangement links TRBV18 to TRBJ2-1; TRBD1 agrees at 9 bases. The CDR3 is 14 amino acids. V shed 3 bases and J 8 bases; nucleotides not matched to a gene: 5. Germline CDR1 is KGHSH and CDR2 is LQKENI. As DNA, the CDR3 is TGTGCCAGCTCACCTCAGGGACAGGGTTATGAGCAGTTCTTC. Amino acid sequence: CASSPQGQGYEQFF.

The chain is built from TRBV7-2 and TRBJ1-2; D is ambiguous. Germline V CDR1 and CDR2: SGHTA, FQGNSA. There are 13 residues in the CDR3. The V end was cut by 3 bases, the J end by 5 bases, with 10 bases between. CDR3 residues: CASSFEGYYGYTF. CDR3 nucleotide sequence: TGTGCCAGCAGCTTTGAGGGTTATTATGGCTACACCTTC.

This rearrangement joins TRBV19 to TRBJ2-1, with D unclear. Trimming took 1 base from V and 15 from J, leaving 13 bases between them. Germline CDR1 is LNHDA and CDR2 is SQIVND (reference sequence). The CDR3 is 12 amino acids. The CDR3 nucleotides read TGTGCCAGTAGTATAGGAATGTCTACCCTGTTCTTC. This sequence encodes CASSIGMSTLFF. Full variable domain (missing parts from reference TRBV19 and TRBJ2-1): DGGITQSPKYLFRKEGQNVTLSCEQNLNHDAMYWYRQDPGQGLRLIYYSQIVNDFQKGDIAEGYSVSREKKESFPLTVTSAQKNPTAFYLCASSIGMSTLFFGPGTRLTVL.

For this clone: Other DNA variants within this sample encode the same CDR3. This rearrangement joins TRBV2 to TRBJ1-6; 7 bases align to TRBD1. Germline V gives CDR1 SNHLY, CDR2 FYNNEI. The CDR3 length is 14 residues. Losses at the gene ends were 1 base for V and 6 bases for J; bases not matched to a gene: 0. The CDR3 DNA reads as TGTGCCAGCAGTGAAGGACAGGGTAATTCACCCCTCCACTTT. Protein product: CASSEGQGNSPLHF.

The chain has TRBV27 and TRBJ2-2, with unresolved D. The germline V gene has CDR1 MNHEY and CDR2 SMNVEV (reference sequence). CDR3 length: 13 amino acids. Trimming removed 4 bases from V and 7 bases from J, with 10 bases in between. The CDR3 DNA is TGTGCCAGCAGTTCCTCTTCGGGCGGGGAGCTGTTTTTT. The encoded protein is CASSSSSGGELFF.

The chain is built from TRBV19 and TRBJ1-1; TRBD1 might be the D (6 bases). The germline V gene encodes CDR1 LNHDA and CDR2 SQIVND (reference sequence). The CDR3 length is 14 residues. V was cut by 4 bases and J by 5 bases, with 14 bases left in between. The CDR3: CASSRQAVWTEAFF. CDR3 bases: TGTGCCAGTAGTAGACAGGCGGTATGGACTGAAGCTTTCTTT.

The rearrangement joins TRBV7-7 to TRBJ2-1; TRBD2 aligns across 10 bases. Trimming removed 0 bases from V and 3 bases from J; junction bases left unmatched: 2. The CDR3 sequence is 16 residues long. The germline CDR1 and CDR2 sequences are SSHAT and FNYEAQ (reference sequence). Written as DNA, the CDR3 is TGTGCCAGCAGCTTAGCGCCTAGCGGGAGCTACAATGAGCAGTTCTTC. Translating gives CASSLAPSGSYNEQFF. The full variable domain, completed using reference TRBV7-7 and TRBJ2-1, is GAGVSQSPRYKVTKRGQDVTLRCDPISSHATLYWYQQALGQGPEFLTYFNYEAQPDKSGLPSDRFSAERPEGSISTLTIQRTEQRDSAMYRCASSLAPSGSYNEQFFGPGTRLTVL.

The rearrangement uses TRBV27 and TRBJ2-7; TRBD2 is a possible D gene (6 bases). Between the trimmed V and J ends, which lost 2 bases and 3 bases, there was a span of 11 bases. The germline gives CDR1 MNHEY, CDR2 SMNVEV (reference sequence). The CDR3 loop spans 14 amino acids. In DNA form, the CDR3 reads TGTGCCAGCAGTTTAGGCGGGGAAAACTACGAGCAGTACTTC. Translating gives CASSLGGENYEQYF.

A few counts support this clone. V and J are TRBV18 and TRBJ1-3; D is perhaps TRBD1 (5 bases). Trimming removed 3 bases at V and 8 bases at J, with 11 bases between. Germline CDR1 KGHSH, CDR2 LQKENI. This CDR3 spans 13 amino acids. In nucleotides, the CDR3 is TGTGCCAGCTCACCCACAGGATCGGACACCATATATTTT. Encoded protein: CASSPTGSDTIYF.

The chain recombines TRBV18 with TRBJ2-3; D unresolved. Per the germline V gene, CDR1 is KGHSH and CDR2 is LQKENI. The CDR3 has 14 amino acids. The ends were cut back, 0 bases at V and 6 bases at J, with 10 bases in the middle. The chain's CDR3 is CASSPPLEMDTQYF. CDR3 nucleotide sequence: TGTGCCAGCTCACCACCCCTAGAGATGGATACGCAGTATTTT.

This clone came up a few times. The V and J genes are TRBV12-3 or TRBV12-4 and TRBJ1-1; D gene uncertain. The CDR3 covers 12 residues. Trimming left V 3 bases short and J 4 bases short, with 6 bases between. Here the CDR3 DNA reads TGTGCCAGCAGTTTGTACGGCACTGAAGCTTTCTTT. It is translated as CASSLYGTEAFF.

The chain couples TRBV4-1 to TRBJ2-7; TRBD1 matches 10 bases. The CDR3 covers 14 residues. The germline gives CDR1 MGHRA, CDR2 YSYEKL. Trimming removed 4 bases from V and 0 bases from J; junction bases left unmatched: 0. The CDR3 DNA sequence: TGCGCCAGCAGCCGGGACAGGGGCTCCTACGAGCAGTACTTC. Protein product: CASSRDRGSYEQYF.

This sequence joins TRBV7-2 and TRBJ2-7, with TRBD1 identical over 8 bases. V lost 2 bases and J lost 2; bases outside the gene matches: 5. The CDR3 runs to 15 residues. Germline V gives CDR1 SGHTA, CDR2 FQGNSA. CDR3 residues: CASSLWGTGTYEQYF. The DNA for the CDR3 is TGTGCCAGCAGCTTATGGGGGACAGGAACCTACGAGCAGTACTTC.